Reported below is one T cell receptor (beta chain). The record originates from a study of blood T cell repertoires in COVID-19. The wider study: Specimens from acute and convalescent COVID-19 originated in the United States, Italy and Spain. Sources were T cells, B-cell-depleted T cells, or PBMCs; the material itself was cDNA or gDNA.

As handled by the study authors: Reference gene primer amplification in the assay estimated nucleated cell counts. The method was immunoSEQ multiplex PCR; TCRdb's version includes in-frame clones alone and lacks a portion of them. That table is the source of V, J and clone size, and D and trimming were worked out from the DNA. This repertoire shows 100,000 or so clones, about 95% found once; its top ten account for about 4.5%. The receptor was derived from a human donor with active COVID-19. The donor label of this sample is uncertain. The material sequenced was peripheral blood.

CDR3 DNA sequence: TGTGCCAGCAGCGTCCGGAGCCAAGAGACCCAGTACTTC. Its translation is CASSVRSQETQYF. The V call is TRBV9, the J call TRBJ2-5; D ambiguous. Trimming stripped 2 bases from V and 1 base from J, with 6 bases between. There are 13 residues in the CDR3. Germline CDR1 is SGDLS and CDR2 is YYNGEE.